The clone carrying this T cell receptor beta chain was observed once. This specimen belongs to a study of blood T cell repertoires in COVID-19. Study-level background: Samples representing acute and convalescent COVID-19 were sourced from the United States, Italy and Spain. In each case, the material was cDNA or gDNA derived from T cells, B-cell-depleted T cells, or PBMCs.

The authors' processing: Reference gene primer amplification gave nucleated cell count estimates. Clones were sequenced by immunoSEQ multiplex PCR, and TCRdb holds only the in-frame ones, with some missing. V and J calls and clone size come straight from that table; D and trimming were deduced from the DNA. The table includes 250,000 or so clones, 84% detected once. V was trimmed by 3 bases and J by 9 bases, leaving 12 bases between them. Per germline, CDR1 MNHNS and CDR2 SASEGT. This CDR3 region has 13 residues. This clonotype was sampled from a woman aged 40 to 55 who had recovered from COVID-19. The chain combines TRBV6-1 with TRBJ1-5; maybe TRBD1 (6 bases). Sequencing input: peripheral blood. For the CDR3, the DNA is TGTGCCAGCAGTGAGGACAGCGTGCGGCCCCAGCATTTT. This sequence encodes CASSEDSVRPQHF.